What follows are 20 T cell receptor beta chains derived from one specimen sequenced in a study of cytomegalovirus exposure and HLA in healthy donors (dated by TCRdb to about 2017). Receptor libraries were prepared by the immunoSEQ multiplex PCR assay. A mixture of 60 forward primers for TCR Vbeta segments and 13 reverse primers for TCR Jbeta segments was used in the multiplex PCR. TCRdb limited this immuneACCESS table to in-frame rearrangements with V and J called. A share of clones is missing; checked studies link under half to unresolved V genes, and the rest is unexplained. A total of about 130,000 clones appear in this sample, roughly 79% of them only once. Roughly 1.9% of the sample rests with the top ten. Sequenced input: PBMCs. Source of these receptors: a woman aged 45-65 years in good health and CMV-seronegative.

The rearrangement joins TRBV7-2 to TRBJ2-7; 9 bases agree with TRBD1. Trimming removed 5 bases from V and 4 bases from J; junction bases left unmatched: 6. This CDR3 has 14 amino acids. CDR1 is SGHTA, CDR2 FQGNSA, per germline. The CDR3 loop reads CASSPGDREYEQYF. Written as DNA, the CDR3 is TGTGCCAGCAGCCCGGGGGACAGGGAATACGAGCAGTACTTC. Variable domain in full (rest from reference TRBV7-2 and TRBJ2-7): GAGVSQSPSNKVTEKGKDVELRCDPISGHTALYWYRQSLGQGLEFLIYFQGNSAPDKSGLPSDRFSAERTGGSVSTLTIQRTQQEDSAVYLCASSPGDREYEQYFGPGTRLTVT.

The chain carries TRBV5-1 and TRBJ2-5; TRBD1 aligns across 7 bases. CDR1 is SGHRS, CDR2 YFSETQ, per germline. V trimming: 0 bases; J trimming: 2 bases; junction bases outside the gene matches: 7. The CDR3 loop spans 16 amino acids. Here the CDR3 reads CASSLEGAQGQETQYF. The CDR3 region has the DNA TGCGCCAGCAGCTTGGAGGGGGCGCAAGGGCAAGAGACCCAGTACTTC.

This chain connects TRBV6-5 to TRBJ2-5, with 12 bases matching TRBD1. The CDR3 runs to 14 residues. CDR1 MNHEY and CDR2 SVGAGI come from the germline V gene. The trim removed 5 bases at V and 6 bases at J, leaving 4 bases unmatched. As DNA, the CDR3 is TGTGCCAGCAGTAGGGGACAGGGGGCGCAGACCCAGTACTTC. Residues: CASSRGQGAQTQYF.

The chain carries TRBV9 and TRBJ2-1; D might be TRBD1 (6 bases). Germline V CDR1 and CDR2: SGDLS, YYNGEE. V lost 0 bases and J 8 bases, leaving 18 bases between the germline ends. The CDR3 contains 16 residues. Here the CDR3 reads CASSVGFYRDIHEQFF. DNA for the CDR3: TGTGCCAGCAGCGTAGGATTCTACCGGGACATACATGAGCAGTTCTTC.

This chain uses TRBV28 with TRBJ2-5; D possibly corresponds to TRBD1 (6 bases). CDR1 and CDR2 from the germline V gene are MDHEN and SYDVKM. This CDR3 region has 15 residues. The V and J ends lost 1 base and 1 base respectively, with 10 bases between them. The CDR3 DNA reads as TGTGCCAGCAGTTTATCGGACAGAATCCAAGAGACCCAGTACTTC. As protein: CASSLSDRIQETQYF.

The rearrangement links TRBV29-1 to TRBJ1-1, with D possibly TRBD1 on 5 matching bases. Trimming left V 1 base short and J 11 bases short, with 23 bases between. The V gene's germline CDR1 is SQVTM and CDR2 ANQGSEA. The CDR3 contains 15 residues. The CDR3 sequence: CSVEAPLPQASGAFF. CDR3 coding DNA: TGCAGCGTTGAAGCCCCCCTTCCACAGGCGTCGGGTGCTTTCTTT. Variable domain in full (rest from reference TRBV29-1 and TRBJ1-1): SAVISQKPSRDICQRGTSLTIQCQVDSQVTMMFWYRQQPGQSLTLIATANQGSEATYESGFVIDKFPISRPNLTFSTLTVSNMSPEDSSIYLCSVEAPLPQASGAFFGQGTRLTVV.

J is TRBJ2-5 and V is TRBV2; a weak D match, TRBD1 (6 bases). Germline CDR1 reads SNHLY; CDR2 reads FYNNEI. This CDR3 has 15 amino acids. V lost 3 bases to trimming and J lost 0 bases, with 11 bases between them. The CDR3 sequence is CASSDRGGYQETQYF. CDR3 nucleotide sequence: TGTGCCAGCAGTGACAGGGGCGGGTACCAAGAGACCCAGTACTTC. The full variable domain, completed using reference TRBV2 and TRBJ2-5, is EPEVTQTPSHQVTQMGQEVILRCVPISNHLYFYWYRQILGQKVEFLVSFYNNEISEKSEIFDDQFSVERPDGSNFTLKIRSTKLEDSAMYFCASSDRGGYQETQYFGPGTRLLVL.

The V call is TRBV28, the J call TRBJ1-5; weak D call: TRBD1 (5 bases). The V end lost 5 bases, the J end lost 2 bases, and 13 bases lay between the germline ends. CDR3 length equals 15 residues. Germline CDR1 is MDHEN and CDR2 is SYDVKM. CDR3 sequence: CASSGQGYGNQPQHF. CDR3 bases: TGTGCCAGCAGTGGGCAGGGATACGGCAATCAGCCCCAGCATTTT.

The chain's CDR3 is CASSDSSRDRIIYEQYF. CDR3 nucleotide sequence: TGTGCCAGCAGTGACTCGAGCCGGGACAGGATTATTTACGAGCAGTACTTC. The chain is built from TRBV6-4 and TRBJ2-5; 8 bases line up with TRBD1. The J call may be incorrect, as the DNA end agrees better with TRBJ2-7. CDR3 length: 17 residues. Germline lookup yields CDR1 MRHNA and CDR2 SNTAGT.

The chain employs TRBV5-4 and TRBJ2-1; D is undetermined. With 1 base removed from V and 7 bases from J, the gap between germline ends came to 6 bases. The CDR3 length is 12 residues. The germline V gene encodes CDR1 SGHNT and CDR2 YYREEE (reference sequence). CDR3 protein: CASSLIGNEQFF. The CDR3, as DNA: TGTGCCAGCAGCTTGATCGGGAATGAGCAGTTCTTC.

The rearrangement links TRBV29-1 to TRBJ2-1; a weak D match, TRBD1 (6 bases). V was cut by 4 bases and J by 4 bases, with 14 bases left in between. Germline V CDR1 and CDR2: SQVTM, ANQGSEA. This CDR3 contains 14 residues. The CDR3 region has the DNA TGCAGCGTTGTGTACAGGGTTGGATACAATGAGCAGTTCTTC. Translation gives CSVVYRVGYNEQFF.

The chain employs TRBV30 and TRBJ2-3; D is undetermined. Germline CDR1 reads GTSNPN; CDR2 reads SVGIG (reference sequence). V lost 2 bases to trimming and J lost 0 bases, with 12 bases between them. The CDR3 totals 15 residues. CDR3 bases: TGTGCCTGGAGTCGGTCCACCCCTAGCACAGATACGCAGTATTTT. Its translation: CAWSRSTPSTDTQYF.

This clone was counted a few times. The CDR3 protein is CASSLEGQSPDTQYF. CDR3 bases: TGCGCCAGCAGCTTGGAGGGACAGTCTCCAGATACGCAGTATTTT. V gene TRBV5-1 combines with J gene TRBJ2-3, with TRBD1 matching over 7 bases. Germline loops: CDR1 SGHRS, CDR2 YFSETQ. The CDR3 length is 15 residues. J was trimmed by 4 bases and V by 0 bases; bases with no gene match: 5.

The chain links TRBV7-3 to TRBJ2-1; D unresolved. Germline loops: CDR1 SGHTA, CDR2 FQGTGA. Trimming pared 8 bases from V and 2 bases from J, leaving 13 bases between. This CDR3 spans 14 amino acids. CDR3 region: CASSSIAAYNEQFF. CDR3 nucleotide sequence: TGTGCCAGCTCGAGTATCGCTGCCTACAATGAGCAGTTCTTC.

The J gene is TRBJ2-3, the V gene TRBV28; TRBD1 might be the D (7 bases). CDR3 length: 14 amino acids. V was pared by 5 bases and J by 5 bases, with 14 bases between. Looked up from germline, CDR1 is MDHEN and CDR2 is SYDVKM. Here the CDR3 DNA reads TGTGCCAGCAGTCAGGGGGGCAAGGAAGATACGCAGTATTTT. Protein sequence: CASSQGGKEDTQYF. Using reference TRBV28 and TRBJ2-3 for the parts outside the CDR3, the full variable domain is DVKVTQSSRYLVKRTGEKVFLECVQDMDHENMFWYRQDPGLGLRLIYFSYDVKMKEKGDIPEGYSVSREKKERFSLILESASTNQTSMYLCASSQGGKEDTQYFGPGTRLTVL.

The genes are TRBV4-3 and TRBJ2-1; D possibly corresponds to TRBD1 (5 bases). Trimming left V 0 bases short and J 8 bases short, with 14 bases between. Germline V CDR1 and CDR2: LGHNA, YSLEER. The CDR3 consists of 15 residues. This CDR3 reads CASSQDKGRGDEQFF. CDR3 DNA: TGCGCCAGCAGCCAAGATAAGGGTAGGGGTGATGAGCAGTTCTTC.

The chain uses TRBV30 and TRBJ1-5, with D perhaps TRBD1 (5 bases). CDR1 and CDR2 (germline): GTSNPN, SVGIG (reference sequence). There are 13 residues in the CDR3. Trimming stripped 1 base from V and 2 bases from J, with 6 bases between. This chain's CDR3 is CAWSGGGNQPQHF. Written as DNA, the CDR3 is TGTGCCTGGAGTGGGGGGGGCAATCAGCCCCAGCATTTT.

The sample holds a few counts of this clone. J is TRBJ2-7 and V is TRBV5-8, with 9 bases aligning to TRBD1. CDR1 is SGHTS, CDR2 YDEGEE, per germline. The CDR3 is 16 residues long. V lost 4 bases to trimming and J lost 2 bases; unmatched junction nucleotides: 10. The CDR3 DNA follows: TGTGCCAGCAGCCTTCCGGGACAGGGTTTCGCCTACGAGCAGTACTTC. Residues: CASSLPGQGFAYEQYF.

There are a few counts of this clone. The chain couples TRBV7-3 to TRBJ2-3, with TRBD2 matching over 8 bases. Germline V gene lookup returns CDR1 SGHTA and CDR2 FQGTGA. The CDR3 loop spans 16 amino acids. V trimming: 5 bases; J trimming: 3 bases; junction bases outside the gene matches: 10. CDR3 sequence reads: CASSLSGGGGTDTQYF. The CDR3 nucleotides are TGTGCCAGCAGCCTCTCGGGGGGCGGGGGGACAGATACGCAGTATTTT.

This clone showed up just once. The rearrangement links TRBV6-5 to TRBJ2-7; 8 positions agree with TRBD1. Trimming cost V 5 bases and J 5 bases; bases outside gene matches: 8. CDR3 length: 14 residues. Germline V gene sequence: CDR1 MNHEY, CDR2 SVGAGI. The CDR3 is CASSPRQGFNEQYV. In nucleotides, the CDR3 is TGTGCCAGCAGTCCCCGACAGGGGTTCAACGAGCAGTACGTC.